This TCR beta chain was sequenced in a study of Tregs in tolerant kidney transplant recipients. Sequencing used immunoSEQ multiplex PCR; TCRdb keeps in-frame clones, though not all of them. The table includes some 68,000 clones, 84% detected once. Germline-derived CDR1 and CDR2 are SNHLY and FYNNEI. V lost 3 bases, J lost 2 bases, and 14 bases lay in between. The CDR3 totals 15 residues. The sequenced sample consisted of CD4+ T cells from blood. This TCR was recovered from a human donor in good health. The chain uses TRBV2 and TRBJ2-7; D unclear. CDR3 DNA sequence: TGTGCCAGCAGTGAGGCAAGTTTCTCCGCCTACGAGCAGTACTTC. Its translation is CASSEASFSAYEQYF.